The 26 T cell receptor beta chains in this list originate from one sample, sequenced in a study of blood T cell repertoires in COVID-19. Profiled with immunoSEQ multiplex PCR; TCRdb holds only in-frame clones, not every one. The sample shows 120,000 or so clones, under 80% of them seen only once. The source material was peripheral blood. These receptors were taken from a man in his 70s with acute or convalescent COVID-19.

The chain has TRBV7-4 and TRBJ1-6; 7 bases align to TRBD1. V lost 2 bases, J lost 14 bases, and 18 bases stayed unmatched. The germline V gene has CDR1 SGHVT and CDR2 SQSDAQ. The CDR3 runs 17 residues. CDR3 in DNA: TGTGCCAGCAGCTTAACTCCCCGAGGCGCCAGGGGGAGGACCCTCCACTTT. Translated: CASSLTPRGARGRTLHF.

This clone was seen ten or more times. The chain recombines TRBV20-1 with TRBJ2-1, with 7 bases matching TRBD2. The CDR3 sequence is 13 residues long. Germline CDR1 DFQATT, CDR2 SNEGSKA (reference sequence). V dropped 3 bases and J dropped 5; count of bases not matched to a gene: 4. The CDR3 bases are TGCAGTGCTAGTGCGGGGGTAAACAATGAGCAGTTCTTC. Amino acids: CSASAGVNNEQFF.

The chain has TRBV5-1 and TRBJ2-6; 7 bases match TRBD1. In germline, CDR1 is SGHRS, CDR2 YFSETQ. CDR3 length: 17 amino acids. Trimming cost V 5 bases and J 0 bases; bases outside gene matches: 8. The DNA of the CDR3 is TGCGCCAGCAGTTTTCGACAGGGCGACTCTGGGGCCAACGTCCTGACTTTC. Encoded protein: CASSFRQGDSGANVLTF.

The V and J genes are TRBV6-2 or TRBV6-3 and TRBJ1-6; 8 bases fit TRBD1. J lost 7 bases, V lost 2 bases, and 7 bases had no gene match. Germline CDR1 and CDR2: MNHEY and SVGEGT. This CDR3 comprises 16 residues. The CDR3 DNA follows: TGTGCCAGCAGTTACGGCGGACAGGGTGAGAATTCACCCCTCCACTTT. Its translation: CASSYGGQGENSPLHF.

The V call is TRBV4-3, the J call TRBJ2-1; 8 bases match TRBD2. Germline CDR1 is LGHNA and CDR2 is YSLEER. V trimming: 5 bases; J trimming: 2 bases; junction bases outside the gene matches: 5. CDR3 length: 15 amino acids. The chain's CDR3 is CASSKTGGTYNEQFF. The CDR3 nucleotides read TGCGCCAGCAGCAAGACGGGGGGGACCTACAATGAGCAGTTCTTC.

The chain has TRBV18 and TRBJ1-4; maybe TRBD1 (6 bases). The CDR3 has 14 amino acids. Trimming took 1 base from V and 7 from J, leaving 10 bases between them. Germline loops: CDR1 KGHSH, CDR2 LQKENI. The CDR3 here is CASSPQGGTEKLFF. Here the CDR3 DNA reads TGTGCCAGCTCACCACAGGGGGGGACTGAAAAACTGTTTTTT.

The chain links TRBV25-1 to TRBJ1-6; D not certain. The CDR3 extends over 15 amino acids. Germline V CDR1 and CDR2: MGHDK, SYGVNS. V gave up 1 base and J gave up 10 bases, with 14 bases separating them. Here the CDR3 reads CASSELAGTRSPLHF. CDR3 DNA sequence: TGTGCCAGCAGTGAATTGGCAGGTACACGCTCACCCCTCCACTTT.

The rearrangement joins TRBV5-4 to TRBJ2-1, with a possible D match to TRBD1 (6 bases). Trimming removed 2 bases at V and 4 bases at J, with 10 bases between. CDR3 length equals 14 residues. Per the germline V gene, CDR1 is SGHNT and CDR2 is YYREEE (reference sequence). The CDR3 coding sequence is TGTGCCAGCAGCTTCCGGACAGCTTACAATGAGCAGTTCTTC. Protein product: CASSFRTAYNEQFF.

The J gene is TRBJ1-3, the V gene TRBV5-1; 10 positions match TRBD1. The CDR3 runs to 16 residues. Germline assignment: CDR1 SGHRS and CDR2 YFSETQ. V lost 4 bases to trimming and J lost 2 bases; unmatched junction nucleotides: 6. CDR3 in amino acids: CASSRGDRGTGNTIYF. CDR3 nucleotides: TGCGCCAGCAGCCGTGGGGACAGGGGCACTGGAAACACCATATATTTT.

The chain is built from TRBV5-1 and TRBJ2-5; 8 bases line up with TRBD1. The CDR3 spans 14 residues. V lost 0 bases, J lost 4 bases, and 2 bases stayed unmatched. Germline CDR1 SGHRS, CDR2 YFSETQ. The CDR3 DNA sequence: TGCGCCAGCAGCTTGGCAGGGGGCAGAGAGACCCAGTACTTC. Protein product: CASSLAGGRETQYF.

CDR3 DNA sequence: TGTGCCAGCAGTTACGGACTAGCGGGATACACCGGGGAGCTGTTTTTT. This gives the protein CASSYGLAGYTGELFF. The chain has TRBV11-1 and TRBJ2-2; 12 bases agree with TRBD2. V shed 6 bases and J 3 bases; nucleotides not matched to a gene: 5. Germline values: CDR1 SGHAT, CDR2 FQDESV (reference sequence). This CDR3 spans 16 amino acids.

The V call is TRBV19, the J call TRBJ1-1; 7 bases are a match to TRBD1. V was clipped by 7 bases and J by 1 base; unmatched bases: 3. CDR3 size: 13 residues. Looked up from germline, CDR1 is LNHDA and CDR2 is SQIVND (reference sequence). This CDR3 reads CASNRGPNTEAFF. CDR3 coding DNA: TGTGCCAGTAACAGGGGCCCGAACACTGAAGCTTTCTTT. Full variable domain (rest looked up from reference TRBV19 and TRBJ1-1): DGGITQSPKYLFRKEGQNVTLSCEQNLNHDAMYWYRQDPGQGLRLIYYSQIVNDFQKGDIAEGYSVSREKKESFPLTVTSAQKNPTAFYLCASNRGPNTEAFFGQGTRLTVV.

V is TRBV19 and J is TRBJ1-2; D perhaps matches TRBD1 (5 bases). V lost 3 bases and J lost 4, with 9 bases in between. In germline, CDR1 is LNHDA, CDR2 SQIVND (reference sequence). CDR3 length: 13 amino acids. The CDR3 reads CASSIITGYGYTF. The CDR3 DNA is TGTGCCAGTAGTATTATTACAGGCTATGGCTACACCTTC.

This clone occurred a few times. This chain joins TRBV5-8 and TRBJ2-3; D is ambiguous. This CDR3 is built from 13 residues. Germline V gene data show CDR1 as SGHTS and CDR2 as YDEGEE. Trimming removed 5 bases from V and 1 base from J, with 8 bases in between. The DNA of the CDR3 is TGTGCCAGCAGTCGAACTCGCACAGATACGCAGTATTTT. It is translated as CASSRTRTDTQYF.

This chain joins TRBV6-1 and TRBJ1-2; D perhaps matches TRBD1 (6 bases). CDR1 and CDR2 (germline): MNHNS, SASEGT. This CDR3 has 15 amino acids. Trimming left V 1 base short and J 4 bases short, with 13 bases between. The CDR3 sequence is CASSEGPGAAYGYTF. CDR3 nucleotide sequence: TGTGCCAGCAGTGAAGGTCCAGGGGCAGCCTATGGCTACACCTTC.

The V call is TRBV14, the J call TRBJ2-7; 11 bases align to TRBD1. Germline loops: CDR1 SGHDN, CDR2 FVKESK. The ends lost 4 bases at V and 2 bases at J; junction bases unmatched: 4. CDR3 length: 15 residues. CDR3 nucleotide sequence: TGTGCCAGCAGCCTTGGGACAGGGGGGGCCTACGAGCAGTACTTC. This sequence encodes CASSLGTGGAYEQYF.

The DNA of the CDR3 is TGTGCCAGCAGCTTTAGAGAGGGCACAGAGCTGTTTTTT. Encoded protein: CASSFREGTELFF. The chain combines TRBV7-8 with TRBJ2-2; D may be TRBD2 (5 bases). Germline V lookup: CDR1 SGHVS, CDR2 FQNEAQ. CDR3 length: 13 amino acids. Trimming pared 3 bases from V and 11 bases from J, leaving 13 bases between.

This clone was picked up one time. The chain's CDR3 is CASSFRGSSGNTIYF. CDR3 in DNA: TGTGCCAGCAGTTTCCGGGGAAGCTCTGGAAACACCATATATTTT. This rearrangement joins TRBV6-5 to TRBJ1-3; D remains unclear. V was pared by 4 bases and J by 0 bases, with 10 bases between. CDR1 is MNHEY and CDR2 is SVGAGI in the germline V gene. CDR3 length equals 15 residues.

This sequence joins TRBV7-2 and TRBJ1-4, with D possibly matching TRBD1 (5 bases). CDR1 and CDR2 (germline): SGHTA, FQGNSA. This CDR3 has 16 residues. V lost 6 bases and J lost 8, with 22 bases in between. The chain's CDR3 is CASSGFSRGASEKLFF. CDR3 nucleotides: TGTGCCAGCAGTGGTTTCTCTAGGGGCGCCAGCGAAAAACTGTTTTTT.

The rearrangement uses TRBV5-4 and TRBJ1-3, with unresolved D. The CDR3 has 16 amino acids. Germline V gene data show CDR1 as SGHNT and CDR2 as YYREEE (reference sequence). Trimming cost V 4 bases and J 0 bases, with 14 bases left between them. The CDR3 nucleotides read TGTGCCAGCAGCGTCGCGGGTTCCTCCTCTGGAAACACCATATATTTT. Translated, it gives CASSVAGSSSGNTIYF.

This clone was observed a single time. The genes are TRBV29-1 and TRBJ2-7; tentatively, D is TRBD1 (6 bases). Germline-derived CDR1 and CDR2 are SQVTM and ANQGSEA. Trimming removed 6 bases at V and 2 bases at J, with 11 bases between. The length of the CDR3 is 12 residues. The CDR3 spells CSVGQLPYEQYF. The CDR3 DNA reads TGCAGCGTCGGACAGTTACCCTACGAGCAGTACTTC.

The V gene is TRBV5-8, the J gene TRBJ1-4; TRBD1 aligns across 7 bases. Trimming at V came to 0 bases and at J to 2 bases, leaving 1 base not matched to a gene. The germline CDR1 and CDR2 sequences are SGHTS and YDEGEE. The CDR3 has 15 residues. CDR3: CASSLGQGTNEKLFF. As DNA, the CDR3 is TGTGCCAGCAGCTTGGGACAGGGTACTAATGAAAAACTGTTTTTT. The variable domain in full, completed from reference TRBV5-8 and TRBJ1-4, reads EAGVTQSPTHLIKTRGQQATLRCSPISGHTSVYWYQQALGLGLQFLLWYDEGEERNRGNFPPRFSGRQFPNYSSELNVNALELEDSALYLCASSLGQGTNEKLFFGSGTQLSVL.

The chain uses TRBV6-4 and TRBJ1-1, with 7 bases lining up with TRBD1. Per germline, CDR1 MRHNA and CDR2 SNTAGT. Trimming removed 1 base from V and 11 bases from J; junction bases left unmatched: 7. The CDR3 is made up of 13 amino acids. CDR3: CASSDYRGATAFF. DNA for the CDR3: TGTGCCAGCAGTGACTACAGGGGCGCGACGGCTTTCTTT.

The J gene is TRBJ1-1, the V gene TRBV9, with a possible D match to TRBD1 (5 bases). CDR3 length: 14 residues. Trimming shortened V by 0 bases and J by 5 bases, and 11 bases separated the two germline ends. The V gene's germline CDR1 is SGDLS and CDR2 YYNGEE. The CDR3 protein is CASSVVGDRTEAFF. The CDR3 DNA reads TGTGCCAGCAGCGTAGTAGGGGATCGAACTGAAGCTTTCTTT.

The chain links TRBV4-1 to TRBJ1-1, with D perhaps TRBD1 (5 bases). The CDR3 is 14 residues long. Germline-derived CDR1 and CDR2 are MGHRA and YSYEKL. V was trimmed by 3 bases and J by 4 bases, leaving 12 bases between them. The CDR3 loop reads CASSQAQVSTEAFF. Here the CDR3 DNA reads TGCGCCAGCAGCCAGGCACAGGTTTCCACTGAAGCTTTCTTT.

This clone was observed a single time. J is TRBJ2-4 and V is TRBV18; perhaps TRBD1 as D (5 bases). Trimming took off 2 bases at V and 8 bases at J, with 13 bases between the two ends. CDR3 length: 14 amino acids. Germline V CDR1 and CDR2: KGHSH, LQKENI. CDR3 sequence reads: CASSPGAGLYIQYF. The CDR3 DNA reads TGTGCCAGCTCACCAGGGGCAGGGCTTTACATTCAGTACTTC.